Below are 26 T cell receptor beta chains sequenced from a single sample in a study of Ad26.COV2.S vaccination and SARS-CoV-2 variants. Treatment indicated: 15 to 20 received Ad26.COV2.S at low or high dose, single or two shots; about 5 received placebo; per-sample allocation not given. Sampling occurred on day 63 after the first vaccine or placebo injection. TCRdb keeps only in-frame clones here, not all; method: immunoSEQ multiplex PCR. The data contain around 300,000 clones, around 90% of them seen just once; the ten biggest clones take up 6.4%. The sample was peripheral blood, taken in a trial of Ad26.COV2.S vaccine versus placebo. The receptors here all came from a person aged 18-65 years who received the Ad26.COV2.S COVID-19 vaccine or a placebo.

V is TRBV18 and J is TRBJ2-1; 7 nucleotides line up with TRBD1. V shed 3 bases, J shed 7 bases, and the junction held 6 bases outside the gene matches. CDR1 KGHSH and CDR2 LQKENI come from the germline V gene. This CDR3 has 14 residues. The CDR3 DNA follows: TGTGCCAGCTCACCCCCGGGACAGTCGAATGAGCAGTTCTTC. It encodes CASSPPGQSNEQFF.

The genes are TRBV5-1 and TRBJ1-4; D is ambiguous. Germline CDR1 and CDR2: SGHRS and YFSETQ. The CDR3 contains 14 residues. V was pared by 4 bases and J by 5 bases, with 12 bases between. In DNA form, the CDR3 reads TGCGCCAGCAGCGTTACACGGGAGAATGAAAAACTGTTTTTT. This codes for CASSVTRENEKLFF. Looking up the rest from reference TRBV5-1 and TRBJ1-4 gives the full variable domain: KAGVTQTPRYLIKTRGQQVTLSCSPISGHRSVSWYQQTPGQGLQFLFEYFSETQRNKGNFPGRFSGRQFSNSRSEMNVSTLELGDSALYLCASSVTRENEKLFFGSGTQLSVL.

The chain carries TRBV15 and TRBJ1-1, with 7 bases identical to TRBD1. Germline V gene lookup returns CDR1 LNHNV and CDR2 YYDKDF (reference sequence). This CDR3 contains 14 residues. Trimming cost V 6 bases and J 1 base; bases outside gene matches: 5. The DNA for the CDR3 is TGTGCCACCAGGAGGGACAGCCCGAACACTGAAGCTTTCTTT. This translates into CATRRDSPNTEAFF.

The chain recombines TRBV27 with TRBJ2-7; 10 nucleotides agree with TRBD2. Germline loops: CDR1 MNHEY, CDR2 SMNVEV (reference sequence). This CDR3 is built from 14 residues. J gave up 1 base and V 3 bases, and 0 bases lay outside the gene matches. The DNA for the CDR3 is TGTGCCAGCAGTTTTAGCGGGAGGTCCTACGAGCAGTACTTC. It encodes CASSFSGRSYEQYF.

V usage is TRBV7-2 and J usage is TRBJ1-5; 8 bases fit TRBD1. The junction had 5 bases not matched to a gene; V was cut back by 1 base and J by 6 bases. The CDR3 length is 15 residues. Looked up from germline, CDR1 is SGHTA and CDR2 is FQGNSA. For the CDR3, the DNA is TGTGCCAGCAGCTTAGACAGGGGGAGTAGTCAGCCCCAGCATTTT. Translation: CASSLDRGSSQPQHF.

The gene calls are TRBV6-2 or TRBV6-3 and TRBJ2-2, with 11 bases that match TRBD2. V shed 2 bases, J shed 0 bases, and the junction held 8 bases outside the gene matches. The CDR3 consists of 19 residues. Germline CDR1 MNHEY, CDR2 SVGEGT. CDR3 in DNA: TGTGCCAGCAGTTACCCCACTAGCGGGAGACAAGCGAACACCGGGGAGCTGTTTTTT. Amino acids: CASSYPTSGRQANTGELFF.

The rearrangement uses TRBV6-4 and TRBJ2-1; D is unclear. The germline V gene encodes CDR1 MRHNA and CDR2 SNTAGT. This CDR3 contains 16 residues. With 0 bases removed from V and 0 bases from J, the gap between germline ends came to 9 bases. CDR3 region: CASSDSFRSSYNEQFF. The CDR3 coding sequence is TGTGCCAGCAGTGACTCGTTTCGCAGCTCCTACAATGAGCAGTTCTTC.

The chain has TRBV5-5 and TRBJ2-2; D ambiguous. Per germline, CDR1 SGHKS and CDR2 YYEKEE (reference sequence). This CDR3 region has 15 residues. The V gene lost 1 base and the J gene lost 6 bases, with 13 bases spanning the gap. Here the CDR3 DNA reads TGTGCCAGCAGCTTGTCGACGACTCTAGCCGGGGAGCTGTTTTTT. Its translation: CASSLSTTLAGELFF.

The chain links TRBV7-9 to TRBJ1-1; no reliable D call. The germline V gene has CDR1 SEHNR and CDR2 FQNEAQ (reference sequence). Trimming shortened V by 2 bases and J by 4 bases, and 11 bases separated the two germline ends. This CDR3 has 14 residues. The CDR3 sequence: CASSLPQSSTEAFF. The CDR3 region has the DNA TGTGCCAGCAGCTTACCACAGTCGAGCACTGAAGCTTTCTTT.

This clone was counted many times. V gene TRBV20-1 combines with J gene TRBJ2-5; D is undetermined. Germline loops: CDR1 DFQATT, CDR2 SNEGSKA (reference sequence). The V and J ends lost 7 bases and 4 bases respectively, with 10 bases between them. The length of the CDR3 is 11 residues. The CDR3: CSVNPGETQYF. CDR3 coding DNA: TGCAGTGTGAATCCGGGAGAGACCCAGTACTTC.

This rearrangement joins TRBV3-1 (or the pseudogene TRBV3-2) to TRBJ2-7, with no clear D. Germline V gene sequence: CDR1 LGHDT, CDR2 YNNKEL (reference sequence). The germline V and J ends were trimmed by 4 bases and 2 bases, with 6 bases remaining between them. The CDR3 loop spans 12 amino acids. CDR3 protein: CASSPSPYEQYF. CDR3 coding DNA: TGTGCCAGCAGCCCCTCCCCCTACGAGCAGTACTTC.

In this sample, this clone turned up once. The chain carries TRBV7-2 and TRBJ1-5, with D unclear. The V gene lost 3 bases and the J gene lost 1 base, with 4 bases spanning the gap. This CDR3 has 13 residues. Per the germline V gene, CDR1 is SGHTA and CDR2 is FQGNSA. CDR3 sequence (DNA): TGTGCCAGCAGCTTTGGGAGCAATCAGCCCCAGCATTTT. Translating gives CASSFGSNQPQHF.

The rearrangement joins TRBV6-1 to TRBJ1-5; no reliable D call. The CDR3 runs to 14 residues. CDR1 is MNHNS and CDR2 is SASEGT in the germline V gene. V was pared by 3 bases and J by 3 bases, with 9 bases between. The chain's CDR3 is CASSEDPLNQPQHF. The CDR3 nucleotides are TGTGCCAGCAGTGAGGACCCCCTCAATCAGCCCCAGCATTTT.

In DNA form, the CDR3 reads TGTGCCAGCAGGGCAGGCTATGGCTACACCTTC. Amino acid sequence: CASRAGYGYTF. The chain recombines TRBV28 with TRBJ1-2; no clear D gene. This CDR3 is built from 11 residues. V shed 6 bases and J shed 4 bases, with 6 bases lying between them. Germline CDR1 reads MDHEN; CDR2 reads SYDVKM.

This chain's CDR3 is CASSRRLTSYEQYF. As DNA, the CDR3 is TGTGCCAGCAGCCGGCGCCTGACAAGCTACGAGCAGTACTTC. The chain has TRBV5-8 and TRBJ2-7; D remains unclear. The CDR3 loop spans 14 amino acids. CDR1 SGHTS and CDR2 YDEGEE come from the germline V gene. The ends were cut back, 4 bases at V and 3 bases at J, with 14 bases in the middle.

The CDR3 nucleotides are TGTGCCAGCAGCCCGGACAGGGGGCTAAAGGGCTACGAGCAGTACTTC. This translates into CASSPDRGLKGYEQYF. The chain uses TRBV7-2 and TRBJ2-7; 11 nucleotides line up with TRBD1. V lost 5 bases to trimming and J lost 3 bases; unmatched junction nucleotides: 9. This CDR3 spans 16 amino acids. CDR1 is SGHTA, CDR2 FQGNSA, per germline.

This chain connects TRBV27 to TRBJ1-2; perhaps TRBD1 as D (6 bases). Germline V CDR1 and CDR2: MNHEY, SMNVEV (reference sequence). Trimming left V 7 bases short and J 7 bases short, with 16 bases between. The CDR3 loop spans 13 amino acids. The CDR3 coding sequence is TGTGCCAGCACCACAGGGCCTAGGGCTGGCTACACCTTC. Translation gives CASTTGPRAGYTF.

The V gene is TRBV14, the J gene TRBJ2-6, with a weak D call TRBD1 (5 bases). Trimming cost V 1 base and J 0 bases, with 10 bases left between them. CDR1 is SGHDN and CDR2 is FVKESK in the germline V gene. CDR3 length: 17 residues. CDR3 coding DNA: TGTGCCAGCAGCCAAGTACGCAGGGCCTCTGGGGCCAACGTCCTGACTTTC. This codes for CASSQVRRASGANVLTF.

The V gene is TRBV27, the J gene TRBJ2-7; tentative D call: TRBD1 (6 bases). The CDR3 totals 14 residues. Germline V gene data show CDR1 as MNHEY and CDR2 as SMNVEV (reference sequence). V was cut by 2 bases and J by 2 bases, with 10 bases left in between. CDR3 sequence (DNA): TGTGCCAGCAGTTTAGGGGGACACACCTACGAGCAGTACTTC. Translating gives CASSLGGHTYEQYF.

J is TRBJ2-7 and V is TRBV11-2, with D tentatively TRBD2 (5 bases). This CDR3 contains 13 residues. The V and J ends lost 0 bases and 6 bases respectively, with 9 bases between them. Germline CDR1 and CDR2: SGHAT and FQNNGV. CDR3 loop: CASSLDRGSEQYF. Written as DNA, the CDR3 is TGTGCCAGCAGCTTAGATCGGGGAAGCGAGCAGTACTTC.

The chain couples TRBV9 to TRBJ1-4, with D perhaps TRBD1 (5 bases). This CDR3 has 16 residues. Germline CDR1 and CDR2: SGDLS and YYNGEE. V was pared by 0 bases and J by 6 bases, with 15 bases between. The CDR3 sequence is CASSVDGTAEYEKLFF. Written as DNA, the CDR3 is TGTGCCAGCAGCGTAGACGGGACTGCCGAGTATGAAAAACTGTTTTTT.

The chain combines TRBV18 with TRBJ2-5; 10 bases are shared with TRBD1. The CDR3 totals 16 residues. With 2 bases clipped from V and 0 bases from J, the junction kept 3 bases outside the gene matches. Germline CDR1 is KGHSH and CDR2 is LQKENI. This CDR3 is CASSPRQGAYQETQYF. CDR3 bases: TGTGCCAGCTCACCAAGACAGGGGGCGTACCAAGAGACCCAGTACTTC. Together with reference TRBV18 and TRBJ2-5, the CDR3 gives the full variable domain: NAGVMQNPRHLVRRRGQEARLRCSPMKGHSHVYWYRQLPEEGLKFMVYLQKENIIDESGMPKERFSAEFPKEGPSILRIQQVVRGDSAAYFCASSPRQGAYQETQYFGPGTRLLVL.

This chain uses TRBV19 with TRBJ1-5, with TRBD1 matching over 7 bases. V was pared by 5 bases and J by 1 base, with 11 bases of the junction left unmatched. The germline gives CDR1 LNHDA, CDR2 SQIVND (reference sequence). The CDR3 covers 17 residues. The CDR3 sequence is CASSGEAGRGSNQPQHF. The CDR3 coding sequence is TGTGCCAGTAGTGGCGAAGCGGGCAGGGGGAGCAATCAGCCCCAGCATTTT.

The CDR3 coding sequence is TGTGCCAGCAGCCCCGGTGGACAGGGGGCTATTGGCTACACCTTC. Encoded protein: CASSPGGQGAIGYTF. The chain recombines TRBV9 with TRBJ1-2; 11 bases agree with TRBD1. This CDR3 comprises 15 residues. J gave up 7 bases and V 4 bases, and 9 bases lay outside the gene matches. The germline V gene has CDR1 SGDLS and CDR2 YYNGEE.

The V call is TRBV27, the J call TRBJ2-3, with unresolved D. Trimming cost V 0 bases and J 5 bases, with 27 bases left between them. The length of the CDR3 is 20 residues. Germline V CDR1 and CDR2: MNHEY, SMNVEV (reference sequence). The CDR3 DNA reads TGTGCCAGCAGTTTATCGCCACCGAGCTCACAGTTCCTTCATCAAGATACGCAGTATTTT. As protein: CASSLSPPSSQFLHQDTQYF.

The chain carries TRBV19 and TRBJ2-5, with D unclear. The germline V gene encodes CDR1 LNHDA and CDR2 SQIVND (reference sequence). The CDR3 is made up of 13 amino acids. Trimming shortened V by 3 bases and J by 5 bases, and 10 bases separated the two germline ends. The CDR3 DNA follows: TGTGCCAGTAGTATGCGGCTCAAGGAGACCCAGTACTTC. The encoded protein is CASSMRLKETQYF.